Each of the 19 T cell receptor beta chains below was sequenced from the same sample in a study of OX40 agonist ivuxolimab in advanced cancers. Some clones are missing from TCRdb's copy, which holds only in-frame ones; the method was immunoSEQ multiplex PCR. Of roughly 51,000 clones listed, nearly 90% are singletons. The material was CD4+ or CD8+ T cells sorted from blood, obtained in a trial of the OX40 agonist ivuxolimab. Receptors originate from an adult with an advanced solid tumor such as melanoma, head and neck, liver or kidney cancer.

The chain couples TRBV19 to TRBJ1-1; D remains unclear. Looked up from germline, CDR1 is LNHDA and CDR2 is SQIVND (reference sequence). V was cut by 7 bases and J by 7 bases, with 10 bases left in between. This CDR3 region has 11 residues. The CDR3 DNA reads as TGTGCCAGTATTAGCAGAGTTGAAGCTTTCTTT. It codes for CASISRVEAFF.

The gene calls are TRBV27 and TRBJ2-7; D is perhaps TRBD1 or TRBD2 (5 bases each). The CDR3 covers 13 residues. Germline V gives CDR1 MNHEY, CDR2 SMNVEV (reference sequence). V lost 6 bases to trimming and J lost 3 bases, with 12 bases between them. For the CDR3, the DNA is TGTGCCAGCAGCCCGGGGACCGGCTACGAGCAGTACGTC. Protein product: CASSPGTGYEQYV.

The V call is TRBV25-1, the J call TRBJ1-5; D unclear. V was pared by 4 bases and J by 4 bases, with 17 bases between. The CDR3 is 16 amino acids. The V gene's germline CDR1 is MGHDK and CDR2 SYGVNS. The CDR3 loop is CASSVHLVCGNQPQHF. In DNA, the CDR3 is TGTGCCAGCAGTGTCCACTTGGTTTGTGGGAATCAGCCCCAGCATTTT. Variable domain in full (rest from reference TRBV25-1 and TRBJ1-5): EADIYQTPRYLVIGTGKKITLECSQTMGHDKMYWYQQDPGMELHLIHYSYGVNSTEKGDLSSESTVSRIRTEHFPLTLESARPSHTSQYLCASSVHLVCGNQPQHFGDGTRLSIL.

This chain connects TRBV9 to TRBJ2-7; TRBD1 matches 9 bases. The ends lost 3 bases at V and 5 bases at J; junction bases unmatched: 3. The V gene's germline CDR1 is SGDLS and CDR2 YYNGEE. This CDR3 is built from 13 residues. The CDR3 protein is CASSETGGDEQYF. CDR3 nucleotides: TGTGCCAGCAGCGAGACAGGGGGGGACGAGCAGTACTTC.

The V call is TRBV21-1, the J call TRBJ2-2; TRBD2, as called in the table, went unchecked against the DNA. TRBV21-1 is described as a pseudogene. This CDR3 has 21 amino acids. This CDR3 is CASTHLEGSPYRLANTGELFF. The CDR3 DNA reads TGTGCCAGCACCCACCTGGAGGGCAGTCCCTACCGTTTGGCGAACACCGGGGAGCTGTTTTTT.

The chain is built from TRBV27 and TRBJ1-2; TRBD1 matches 7 bases. The V segment lost 4 bases and the J segment 6 bases; nucleotides outside the gene matches: 8. The CDR3 has 14 amino acids. Germline CDR1 and CDR2: MNHEY and SMNVEV (reference sequence). The CDR3 protein is CASSSGTDGDGYTF. DNA for the CDR3: TGTGCCAGCAGTTCCGGGACAGATGGGGATGGCTACACCTTC.

This chain joins TRBV6-6 and TRBJ2-5, with 12 bases identical to TRBD2. Per germline, CDR1 MNHNY and CDR2 SVGAGI (reference sequence). The trim removed 7 bases at V and 2 bases at J, leaving 5 bases unmatched. The CDR3 spans 15 residues. DNA of the CDR3: TGTGCCAGCACCCGGACTAGCGGGAAGCAAGAGACCCAGTACTTC. Its protein is CASTRTSGKQETQYF.

The chain combines TRBV5-3 with TRBJ2-7; D is ambiguous. TRBV5-3 is filed as an ORF, its function uncertain. The CDR3 length is 12 residues. V was clipped by 1 base and J by 3 bases, with 5 bases between them. The CDR3 protein is CARSLPSYEQYV. As DNA, the CDR3 is TGTGCCAGAAGCTTGCCCAGCTACGAGCAGTACGTC.

This chain connects TRBV4-1 to TRBJ1-1; TRBD1 matches at 8 bases. J was trimmed by 4 bases and V by 4 bases; bases with no gene match: 2. The CDR3 totals 13 residues. Germline lookup yields CDR1 MGHRA and CDR2 YSYEKL. The CDR3 DNA sequence: TGCGCCAGCAGCCGGACAGGGTTCACTGAAGCTTTCTTT. This gives the protein CASSRTGFTEAFF.

This clone is a singleton in its sample. The chain uses TRBV4-3 and TRBJ1-1, with D possibly being TRBD1 (5 bases). Trimming took off 0 bases at V and 4 bases at J, with 12 bases between the two ends. This CDR3 contains 15 residues. Germline V gene sequence: CDR1 LGHNA, CDR2 YSLEER. The DNA for the CDR3 is TGCGCCAGCAGCCAAGATCCCCAGGGCTTCACTGAAGCTTTCTTT. Its translation is CASSQDPQGFTEAFF.

This clone appeared once. The J gene is TRBJ1-1, the V gene TRBV7-8; 10 positions match TRBD1. Trimming took 4 bases from V and 4 from J; bases not matched to a gene: 12. Germline V gene sequence: CDR1 SGHVS, CDR2 FQNEAQ. The length of the CDR3 is 17 residues. This CDR3 is CASSSLDRGRLSTEAFF. In DNA form, the CDR3 reads TGTGCCAGCAGCTCCCTAGACAGGGGGCGATTGAGCACTGAAGCTTTCTTT. The full variable domain, in which reference TRBV7-8 and TRBJ1-1 provide the parts outside the CDR3, is GAGVSQSPRYKVAKRGQDVALRCDPISGHVSLFWYQQALGQGPEFLTYFQNEAQLDKSGLPSDRFFAERPEGSVSTLKIQRTQQEDSAVYLCASSSLDRGRLSTEAFFGQGTRLTVV.

The genes are TRBV29-1 and TRBJ2-3, with D perhaps matching TRBD1 (5 bases). The V gene lost 4 bases and the J gene lost 6 bases, with 14 bases spanning the gap. Germline values: CDR1 SQVTM, CDR2 ANQGSEA. This CDR3 is built from 13 residues. The CDR3 bases are TGCAGCGTTGGACAGCCACGTCCGGATACGCAGTATTTT. This encodes CSVGQPRPDTQYF.

The rearrangement joins TRBV7-9 to TRBJ1-5, with a weak D call TRBD1 (6 bases). Trimming removed 4 bases at V and 5 bases at J, with 9 bases between. This CDR3 comprises 13 residues. Germline assignment: CDR1 SEHNR and CDR2 FQNEAQ (reference sequence). As DNA, the CDR3 is TGTGCCAGCAGCTCGGGGGCGGATCAGCCCCAGCATTTT. It codes for CASSSGADQPQHF. The full variable domain, with the rest looked up from reference TRBV7-9 and TRBJ1-5, is DTGVSQNPRHKITKRGQNVTFRCDPISEHNRLYWYRQTLGQGPEFLTYFQNEAQLEKSRLLSDRFSAERPKGSFSTLEIQRTEQGDSAMYLCASSSGADQPQHFGDGTRLSIL.

This clone came up once. This same CDR3 is encoded by further DNA sequences in the sample. CDR3 coding DNA: TGTGCCAGCAGCCTCTGGGGAAACACTGAAGCTTTCTTT. Its translation is CASSLWGNTEAFF. This sequence joins TRBV11-2 and TRBJ1-1, with D unresolved. From germline, CDR1 is SGHAT and CDR2 FQNNGV. Trimming left V 5 bases short and J 2 bases short, with 9 bases between. There are 13 residues in the CDR3.

V gene TRBV9 combines with J gene TRBJ2-7; weak D call: TRBD2 (6 bases). CDR1 and CDR2 (germline): SGDLS, YYNGEE. Trimming took off 4 bases at V and 7 bases at J, with 9 bases between the two ends. This CDR3 comprises 11 residues. In DNA form, the CDR3 reads TGTGCCAGCAGCACGGGAGAGGAGCAGTACTTC. Protein: CASSTGEEQYF.

This chain links TRBV11-2 with TRBJ2-5, with D possibly being TRBD2 (5 bases). V gave up 1 base and J gave up 5 bases, with 20 bases separating them. CDR1 is SGHAT and CDR2 is FQNNGV in the germline V gene. The CDR3 runs 17 residues. CDR3 region: CASSLVSAGLDFETQYF. The CDR3 DNA sequence: TGTGCCAGCAGCTTAGTGAGCGCGGGCCTTGATTTTGAGACCCAGTACTTC.

This chain links TRBV6-6 with TRBJ1-2; the D gene is possibly TRBD1 (5 bases). Trimming shortened V by 4 bases and J by 4 bases, and 19 bases separated the two germline ends. There are 16 residues in the CDR3. Germline CDR1 MNHNY, CDR2 SVGAGI (reference sequence). The CDR3 region is CASSSLLGEGTYGYTF. Here the CDR3 DNA reads TGTGCCAGCAGTTCCCTCCTAGGGGAGGGGACCTATGGCTACACCTTC.

This chain connects TRBV29-1 to TRBJ1-2; 9 nucleotides align to TRBD1. The CDR3 runs to 12 residues. Germline V gives CDR1 SQVTM, CDR2 ANQGSEA. The V and J ends lost 4 bases and 7 bases, in that order; junction bases with no gene match: 4. Written as DNA, the CDR3 is TGCAGCGTTGGAACAGGGGGCAGTGGCTACACCTTC. It is translated as CSVGTGGSGYTF. Drawing the rest from reference TRBV29-1 and TRBJ1-2, the complete variable domain is SAVISQKPSRDICQRGTSLTIQCQVDSQVTMMFWYRQQPGQSLTLIATANQGSEATYESGFVIDKFPISRPNLTFSTLTVSNMSPEDSSIYLCSVGTGGSGYTFGSGTRLTVV.

This clone has only a few counts. The chain uses TRBV4-1 and TRBJ1-1; D remains unclear. CDR3 length: 12 residues. The germline gives CDR1 MGHRA, CDR2 YSYEKL. Trimming took off 4 bases at V and 5 bases at J, with 8 bases between the two ends. The CDR3, as DNA: TGCGCCAGCAGCCGTCTGGGGACTGAAGCTTTCTTT. It specifies CASSRLGTEAFF.